The text below deals with one T cell receptor (beta chain). Its antigen is currently unknown. Sequencing was performed with immunoSEQ multiplex PCR; in TCRdb, only in-frame clones are kept and a portion is missing. The sample lists tens of thousands of clones, less than 85% occurring once. The data derive from a study of vaccination effects on CD4 cells after COVID-19. Culturing for about 10 days preceded CD4+ T cell isolation. The cohort was immunized with two doses of either the BNT162b2 or mRNA-1273 vaccine. Regarding the study as a whole: There were few convalescent patients in the study and no early post-infection timepoints.

From germline, CDR1 is SEHNR and CDR2 FQNEAQ (reference sequence). Trimming removed 8 bases from V and 10 bases from J, with 20 bases in between. The CDR3 is made up of 13 amino acids. The sequences come from CD4+ T cells from PBMCs cultured without peptide, collected after COVID-19 vaccination. The sequence was collected from a human donor who received a COVID-19 vaccine. The chain recombines TRBV7-9 with TRBJ1-1; D is possibly TRBD1 (6 bases). The CDR3 is CASGRATGSGAFF. The CDR3 DNA is TGTGCCAGCGGACGAGCCACAGGGTCAGGAGCTTTCTTT. The entire variable domain, with the rest obtained from reference TRBV7-9 and TRBJ1-1, is as follows: DTGVSQNPRHKITKRGQNVTFRCDPISEHNRLYWYRQTLGQGPEFLTYFQNEAQLEKSRLLSDRFSAERPKGSFSTLEIQRTEQGDSAMYLCASGRATGSGAFFGQGTRLTVV.